Presented here are 5 T cell receptor beta chains from one specimen sequenced in a study of blood T cell repertoires in COVID-19. Using immunoSEQ multiplex PCR, the repertoire was profiled, and TCRdb retains in-frame clones only, with some absent. Of roughly 410,000 clones listed, about 89% are singletons. Sequencing used peripheral blood. These receptors all stem from a woman aged 55-70 years with COVID-19, enrolled during active disease.

The chain combines TRBV3-1 (or the pseudogene TRBV3-2) with TRBJ2-5; 8 nucleotides agree with TRBD1. Per the germline V gene, CDR1 is LGHDT and CDR2 is YNNKEL (reference sequence). The J segment lost 5 bases and the V segment lost 0 bases, leaving 11 bases of the junction unmatched. This CDR3 has 17 residues. CDR3 amino acids: CASSQDHKGQAQETQYF. CDR3 in DNA: TGTGCCAGCAGCCAAGACCACAAGGGACAGGCCCAGGAGACCCAGTACTTC.

The V gene is TRBV6-5, the J gene TRBJ2-3, with TRBD2 identical over 8 bases. Trimming took 11 bases from V and 2 from J; bases not matched to a gene: 6. Germline-derived CDR1 and CDR2 are MNHEY and SVGAGI. The CDR3 contains 13 residues. The CDR3 DNA sequence: TGTGCCGGGGCGGGGGGATTCACAGATACGCAGTATTTT. Translation gives CAGAGGFTDTQYF.

The rearrangement links TRBV5-1 to TRBJ2-5, with D possibly matching TRBD2 (7 bases). CDR1 and CDR2 (germline): SGHRS, YFSETQ. The CDR3 totals 15 residues. Trimming shortened V by 0 bases and J by 5 bases, and 14 bases separated the two germline ends. In DNA, the CDR3 is TGCGCCAGCAGCTTGGCCCGGGGGGCCGAGGAGACCCAGTACTTC. This encodes CASSLARGAEETQYF. The full variable domain, with the rest looked up from reference TRBV5-1 and TRBJ2-5, is KAGVTQTPRYLIKTRGQQVTLSCSPISGHRSVSWYQQTPGQGLQFLFEYFSETQRNKGNFPGRFSGRQFSNSRSEMNVSTLELGDSALYLCASSLARGAEETQYFGPGTRLLVL.

This chain uses TRBV19 with TRBJ2-7; TRBD2 matches 9 bases. This CDR3 region has 14 residues. The J segment lost 3 bases and the V segment lost 9 bases, leaving 9 bases of the junction unmatched. The germline gives CDR1 LNHDA, CDR2 SQIVND (reference sequence). CDR3 in DNA: TGTGCCAGCCGACTAGCGGCTAATTACTACGAGCAGTACTTC. Its translation: CASRLAANYYEQYF.

V and J are TRBV5-4 and TRBJ2-7; 8 bases line up with TRBD2. V was pared by 4 bases and J by 2 bases, with 8 bases of the junction left unmatched. Germline values: CDR1 SGHNT, CDR2 YYREEE (reference sequence). The CDR3 consists of 15 residues. The CDR3 reads CASSPGRGETYEQYF. DNA of the CDR3: TGTGCCAGCAGCCCGGGGCGGGGGGAGACCTACGAGCAGTACTTC.